This TCR beta chain was recorded in a study of long-term antiretroviral therapy in people with HIV. Treatment for every participant with HIV took place in the United States. CDR1 MNHEY and CDR2 SMNVEV come from the germline V gene (reference sequence). The length of the CDR3 is 14 residues. The V end was cut by 7 bases, the J end by 1 base, with 14 bases between. Samples were assayed with immunoSEQ v3.0 at survey level. The assay was immunoSEQ multiplex PCR, and TCRdb's table has in-frame clones only and misses some. The profile shows some 20,000 clones, 82% of them singletons. This TCR came from a man aged 40-49 years with HIV. The V gene is TRBV27, the J gene TRBJ2-7; D is possibly TRBD1 (5 bases). Sample: unsorted PBMCs, taken roughly 2.3 years after starting antiretroviral therapy. The CDR3 sequence: CASKYEQASYEQYF. The CDR3 DNA reads as TGTGCCAGCAAATACGAACAGGCGTCCTACGAGCAGTACTTC.